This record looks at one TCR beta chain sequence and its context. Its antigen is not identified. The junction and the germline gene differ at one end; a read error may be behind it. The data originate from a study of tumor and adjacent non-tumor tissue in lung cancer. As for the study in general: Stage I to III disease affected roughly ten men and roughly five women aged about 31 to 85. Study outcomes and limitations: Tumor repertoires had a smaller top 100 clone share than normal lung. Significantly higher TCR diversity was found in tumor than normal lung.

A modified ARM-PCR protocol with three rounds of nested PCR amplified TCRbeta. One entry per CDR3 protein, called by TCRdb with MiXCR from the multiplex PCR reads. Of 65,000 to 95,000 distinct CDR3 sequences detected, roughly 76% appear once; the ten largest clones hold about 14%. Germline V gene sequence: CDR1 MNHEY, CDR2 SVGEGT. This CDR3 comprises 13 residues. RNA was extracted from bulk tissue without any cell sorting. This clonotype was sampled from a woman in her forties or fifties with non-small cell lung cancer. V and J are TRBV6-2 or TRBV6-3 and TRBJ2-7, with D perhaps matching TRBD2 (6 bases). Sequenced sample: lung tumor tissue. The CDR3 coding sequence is TGTGTCAGCAGTTACCTGGGTCGGAGGGAGCATTACTTC. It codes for CVSSYLGRREHYF.